Here is one T cell receptor beta chain with its context. Its antigen remains unidentified. This sample is drawn from a study of CD8+ T cells in alopecia areata. Study-level findings and limits: Scalp samples also yield sequences of resident alphabeta T cells from normal skin. Mice showed clearer TCR sharing than patients did, a gap that was possibly HLA-related.

Treatment defined: oral pan-JAK inhibitor, 5-10 mg twice daily. Sampling of alopecia areata patients yielded lesional scalp punch biopsies as well as peripheral blood. Researchers picked out CD4+ and CD8+ T cells from PBMCs by sorting. The sequencing template was cDNA reverse transcribed from extracted RNA. Sequencing used immunoSEQ multiplex PCR; TCRdb keeps in-frame clones, though not all of them. This table has around 100,000 clones, about 60% appearing once. The V gene lost 6 bases and the J gene lost 5 bases, with 13 bases spanning the gap. Germline values: CDR1 LGHNA, CDR2 YSLEER. The length of the CDR3 is 13 residues.

This sequence joins TRBV4-3 and TRBJ1-1; D uncertain. The clonotype originates from a human donor with alopecia areata. This specimen consisted of CD8+ T cells sorted from blood, obtained at week 24, from a patient treated with tofacitinib. CDR3 bases: TGCGCCAGCAGTCCCGAAGGATGGACTGAAGCTTTCTTT. It translates to CASSPEGWTEAFF.